Listed here are 4 T cell receptor beta chains from one sample, sequenced in a study of T cell repertoires in cytomegalovirus infection. Antigens of these TCRs are unknown. Via MiXCR, TCRdb re-called the reads, giving one row per CDR3 protein. The data hold about 700,000 distinct CDR3 sequences, with roughly 36% observed a single time. Sequences were derived from cultured PBMCs, sampled from culture after CMV antigen stimulation. The receptors derive from a human donor in good health (CMV status not recorded). Some clones in this sample may be carry-over from other donors' samples.

This clonotype was counted only a few times. The chain recombines TRBV2 with TRBJ1-1; perhaps TRBD1 as D (5 bases). CDR3 length: 13 residues. The V end lost 6 bases, the J end lost 5 bases, and 13 bases lay between the germline ends. Germline V gene sequence: CDR1 SNHLY, CDR2 FYNNEI. The CDR3 DNA is TGTGCCAGCAGCACCGAATGGGGGACTGAAGCTTTCTTT. Its translation is CASSTEWGTEAFF.

The genes are TRBV11-2 and TRBJ1-1, with 7 nucleotides matching TRBD1. J was trimmed by 4 bases and V by 7 bases; bases with no gene match: 6. This CDR3 is 13 amino acids long. In germline, CDR1 is SGHAT, CDR2 FQNNGV. The CDR3 DNA reads TGTGCCAGCACATCGACAGGGCTCACTGAAGCTTTCTTT. Translating it yields CASTSTGLTEAFF. Full variable domain (missing parts from reference TRBV11-2 and TRBJ1-1): EAGVAQSPRYKIIEKRQSVAFWCNPISGHATLYWYQQILGQGPKLLIQFQNNGVVDDSQLPKDRFSAERLKGVDSTLKIQPAKLEDSAVYLCASTSTGLTEAFFGQGTRLTVV.

This chain uses TRBV6-8 with TRBJ1-4; possible D gene TRBD1, 6 bases. The CDR3 consists of 14 residues. The ends were cut back, 7 bases at V and 7 bases at J, with 16 bases in the middle. Germline CDR1 MNHGY, CDR2 SAAAGT. This chain's CDR3 is CASTRGGLGEKLFF. The CDR3 region has the DNA TGTGCCAGCACCCGAGGGGGTTTGGGTGAAAAACTGTTTTTT.

This chain joins TRBV4-1 and TRBJ1-1; no clear D. Trimming cost V 4 bases and J 1 base, with 10 bases left between them. The CDR3 runs to 14 residues. Germline loops: CDR1 MGHRA, CDR2 YSYEKL. CDR3 residues: CASSPPNQNTEAFF. CDR3 nucleotide sequence: TGCGCCAGCAGCCCACCAAATCAGAACACTGAAGCTTTCTTT.